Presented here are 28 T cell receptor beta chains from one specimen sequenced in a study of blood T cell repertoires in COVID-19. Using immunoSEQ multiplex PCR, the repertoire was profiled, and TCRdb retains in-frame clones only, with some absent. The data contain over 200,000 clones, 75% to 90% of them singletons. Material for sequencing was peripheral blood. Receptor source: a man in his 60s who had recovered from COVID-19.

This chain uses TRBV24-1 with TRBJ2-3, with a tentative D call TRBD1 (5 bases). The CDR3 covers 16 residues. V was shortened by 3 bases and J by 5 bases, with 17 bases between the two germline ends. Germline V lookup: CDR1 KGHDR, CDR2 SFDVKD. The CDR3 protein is CATSDPRQNAGDTQYF. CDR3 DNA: TGTGCCACCAGTGATCCCCGACAGAACGCCGGAGATACGCAGTATTTT.

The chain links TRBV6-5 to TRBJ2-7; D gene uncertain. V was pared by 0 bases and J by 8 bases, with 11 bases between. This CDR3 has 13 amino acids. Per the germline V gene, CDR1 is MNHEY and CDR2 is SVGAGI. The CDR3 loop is CASSYSSERKQYF. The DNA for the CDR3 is TGTGCCAGCAGTTACTCGAGCGAAAGGAAGCAGTACTTC.

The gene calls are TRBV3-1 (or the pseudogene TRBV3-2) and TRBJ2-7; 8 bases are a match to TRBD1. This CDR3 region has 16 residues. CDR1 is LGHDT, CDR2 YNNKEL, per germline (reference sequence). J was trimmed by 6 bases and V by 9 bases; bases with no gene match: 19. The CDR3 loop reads CASQTRGQEVLCEQYF. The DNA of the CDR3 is TGTGCCAGTCAAACCCGGGGACAGGAGGTACTTTGCGAGCAGTACTTC.

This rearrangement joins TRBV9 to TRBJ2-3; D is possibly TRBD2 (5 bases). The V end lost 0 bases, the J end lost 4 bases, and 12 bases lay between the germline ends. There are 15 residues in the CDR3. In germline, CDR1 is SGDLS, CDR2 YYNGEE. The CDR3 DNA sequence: TGTGCCAGCAGCGTAGTGGCTAGCAGTGCAGATACGCAGTATTTT. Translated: CASSVVASSADTQYF.

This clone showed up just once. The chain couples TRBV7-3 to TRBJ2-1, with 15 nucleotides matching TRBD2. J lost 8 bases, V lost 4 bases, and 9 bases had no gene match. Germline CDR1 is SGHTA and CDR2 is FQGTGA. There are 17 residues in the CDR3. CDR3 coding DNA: TGTGCCAGCAGCTCTCACGCGGGACTAGCGGGAGGTGATGAGCAGTTCTTC. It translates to CASSSHAGLAGGDEQFF.

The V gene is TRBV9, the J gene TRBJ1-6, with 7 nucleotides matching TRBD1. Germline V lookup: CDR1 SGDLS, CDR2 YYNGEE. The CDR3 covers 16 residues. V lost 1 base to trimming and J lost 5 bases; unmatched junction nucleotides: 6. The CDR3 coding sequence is TGTGCCAGCAGCGTAACTACAGGGGCCAATAATTCACCCCTCCACTTT. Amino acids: CASSVTTGANNSPLHF.

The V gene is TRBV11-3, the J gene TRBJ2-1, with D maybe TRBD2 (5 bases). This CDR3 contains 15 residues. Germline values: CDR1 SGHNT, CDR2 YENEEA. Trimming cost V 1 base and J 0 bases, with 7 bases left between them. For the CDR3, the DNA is TGTGCCAGCAGCTTAGGACGGGGCTCCTACAATGAGCAGTTCTTC. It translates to CASSLGRGSYNEQFF.

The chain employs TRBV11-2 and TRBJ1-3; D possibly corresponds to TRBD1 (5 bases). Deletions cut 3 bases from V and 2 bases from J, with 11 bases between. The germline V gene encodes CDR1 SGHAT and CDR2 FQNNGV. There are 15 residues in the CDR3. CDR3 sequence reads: CASSFGGFAGNTIYF. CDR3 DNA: TGTGCCAGCAGCTTCGGGGGTTTCGCTGGAAACACCATATATTTT.

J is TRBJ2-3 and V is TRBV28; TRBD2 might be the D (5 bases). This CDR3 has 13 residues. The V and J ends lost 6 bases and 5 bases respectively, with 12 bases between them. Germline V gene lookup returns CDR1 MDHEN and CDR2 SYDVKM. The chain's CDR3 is CASSSRDRDTQYF. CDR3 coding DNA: TGTGCCAGCAGCTCCCGGGATAGAGATACGCAGTATTTT.

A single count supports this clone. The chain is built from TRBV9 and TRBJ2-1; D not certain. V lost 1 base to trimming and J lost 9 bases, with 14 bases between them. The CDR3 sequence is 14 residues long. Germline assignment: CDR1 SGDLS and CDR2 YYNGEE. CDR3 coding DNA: TGTGCCAGCAGCGTAATTTTGGGCCTCGGTGAGCAGTTCTTC. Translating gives CASSVILGLGEQFF. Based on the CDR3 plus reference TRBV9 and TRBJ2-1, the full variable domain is DSGVTQTPKHLITATGQRVTLRCSPRSGDLSVYWYQQSLDQGLQFLIQYYNGEERAKGNILERFSAQQFPDLHSELNLSSLELGDSALYFCASSVILGLGEQFFGPGTRLTVL.

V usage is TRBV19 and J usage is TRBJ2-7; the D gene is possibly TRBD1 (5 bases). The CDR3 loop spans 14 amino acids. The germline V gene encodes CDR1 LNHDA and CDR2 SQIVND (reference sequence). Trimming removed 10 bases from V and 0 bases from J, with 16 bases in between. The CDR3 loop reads CATQRQGSSYEQYF. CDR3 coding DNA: TGTGCCACCCAACGTCAGGGCAGCTCCTACGAGCAGTACTTC.

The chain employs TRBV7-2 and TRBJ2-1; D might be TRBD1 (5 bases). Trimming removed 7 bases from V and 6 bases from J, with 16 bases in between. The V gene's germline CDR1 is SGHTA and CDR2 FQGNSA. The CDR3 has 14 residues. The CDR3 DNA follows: TGTGCCAGCAATAGGGGCCCGATAGGCAATGAGCAGTTCTTC. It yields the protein CASNRGPIGNEQFF.

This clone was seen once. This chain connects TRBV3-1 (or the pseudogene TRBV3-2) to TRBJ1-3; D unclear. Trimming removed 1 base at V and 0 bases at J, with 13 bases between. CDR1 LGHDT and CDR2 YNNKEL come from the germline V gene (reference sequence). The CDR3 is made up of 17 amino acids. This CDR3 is CASSQVPTGSSGNTIYF. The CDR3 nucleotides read TGTGCCAGCAGCCAAGTCCCAACTGGGAGCTCTGGAAACACCATATATTTT.

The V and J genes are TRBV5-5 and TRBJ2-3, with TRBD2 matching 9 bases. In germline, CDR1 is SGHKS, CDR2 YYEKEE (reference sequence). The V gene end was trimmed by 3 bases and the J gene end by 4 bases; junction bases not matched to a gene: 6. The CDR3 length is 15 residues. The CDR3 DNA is TGTGCCAGCAGCTCCTCTAGCGGGGACTCAGATACGCAGTATTTT. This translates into CASSSSSGDSDTQYF.

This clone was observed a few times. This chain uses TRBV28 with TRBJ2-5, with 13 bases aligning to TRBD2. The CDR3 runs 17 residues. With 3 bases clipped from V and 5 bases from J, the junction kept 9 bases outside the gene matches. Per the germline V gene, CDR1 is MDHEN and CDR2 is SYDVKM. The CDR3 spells CASSFVGGLAGRETQYF. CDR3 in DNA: TGTGCCAGCAGTTTCGTCGGGGGACTAGCGGGAAGGGAGACCCAGTACTTC.

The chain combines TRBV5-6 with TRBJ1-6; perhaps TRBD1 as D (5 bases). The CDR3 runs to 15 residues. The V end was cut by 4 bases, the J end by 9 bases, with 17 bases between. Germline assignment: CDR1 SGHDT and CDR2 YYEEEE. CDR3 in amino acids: CASSGGWGGGSPLHF. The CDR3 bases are TGTGCCAGCAGCGGCGGATGGGGCGGGGGTTCACCCCTCCACTTT.

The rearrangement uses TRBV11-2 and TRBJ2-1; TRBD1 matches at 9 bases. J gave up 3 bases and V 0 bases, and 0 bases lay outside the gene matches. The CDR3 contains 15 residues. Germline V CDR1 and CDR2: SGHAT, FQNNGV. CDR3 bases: TGTGCCAGCAGCTTAGAGGACAGGGGCTACAATGAGCAGTTCTTC. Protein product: CASSLEDRGYNEQFF.

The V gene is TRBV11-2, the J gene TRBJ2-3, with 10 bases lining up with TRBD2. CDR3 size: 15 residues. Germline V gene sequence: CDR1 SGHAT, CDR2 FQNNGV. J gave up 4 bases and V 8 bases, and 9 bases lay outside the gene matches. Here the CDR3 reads CASVSSGGRADTQYF. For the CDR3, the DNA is TGTGCCAGCGTTTCTAGCGGGGGTAGGGCAGATACGCAGTATTTT.

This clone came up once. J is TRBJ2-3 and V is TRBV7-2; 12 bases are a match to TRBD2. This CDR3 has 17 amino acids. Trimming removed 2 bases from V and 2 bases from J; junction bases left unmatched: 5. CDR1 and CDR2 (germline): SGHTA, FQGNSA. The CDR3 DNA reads TGTGCCAGCAGCTTAATAGGGACTAGCGGGTCCACAGATACGCAGTATTTT. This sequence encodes CASSLIGTSGSTDTQYF.

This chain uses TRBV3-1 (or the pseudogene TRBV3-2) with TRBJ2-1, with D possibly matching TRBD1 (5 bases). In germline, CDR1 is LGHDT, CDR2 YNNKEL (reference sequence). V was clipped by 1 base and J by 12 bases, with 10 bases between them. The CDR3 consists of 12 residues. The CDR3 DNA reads TGTGCCAGCAGCCAAGTTTTGCAGGGGCAGTTCTTC. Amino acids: CASSQVLQGQFF.

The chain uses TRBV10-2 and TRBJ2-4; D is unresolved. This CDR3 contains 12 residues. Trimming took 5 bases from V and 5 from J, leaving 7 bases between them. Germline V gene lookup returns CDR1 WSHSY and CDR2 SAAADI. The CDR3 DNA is TGCGCCAGCAGTATGGCCCAAAACATTCAGTACTTC. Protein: CASSMAQNIQYF.

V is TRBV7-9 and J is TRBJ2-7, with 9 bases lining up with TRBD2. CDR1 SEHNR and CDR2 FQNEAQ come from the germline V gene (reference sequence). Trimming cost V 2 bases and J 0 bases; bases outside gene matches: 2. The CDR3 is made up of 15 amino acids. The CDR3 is CASSLIAGASYEQYF. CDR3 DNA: TGTGCCAGCAGCTTAATAGCGGGGGCCTCCTACGAGCAGTACTTC.

Written as DNA, the CDR3 is TGTGCCAGCAGCCAACCCTCCGGGACTAGCACAGATACGCAGTATTTT. Protein product: CASSQPSGTSTDTQYF. V usage is TRBV14 and J usage is TRBJ2-3, with D possibly matching TRBD2 (6 bases). Germline V gene sequence: CDR1 SGHDN, CDR2 FVKESK. Trimming left V 2 bases short and J 0 bases short, with 12 bases between. The CDR3 runs 16 residues.

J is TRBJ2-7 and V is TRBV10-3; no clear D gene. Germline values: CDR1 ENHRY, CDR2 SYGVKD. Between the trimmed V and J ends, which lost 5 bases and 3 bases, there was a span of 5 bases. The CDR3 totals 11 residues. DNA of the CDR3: TGTGCCATCAGTTCACTCTACGAGCAGTACTTC. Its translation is CAISSLYEQYF.

The CDR3 sequence: CASSSIAGGPYNEQFF. DNA of the CDR3: TGTGCCAGCAGCTCTATAGCGGGAGGTCCCTACAATGAGCAGTTCTTC. V gene TRBV11-2 combines with J gene TRBJ2-1; 10 bases match TRBD2. This CDR3 is built from 16 residues. The germline V gene encodes CDR1 SGHAT and CDR2 FQNNGV. The J segment lost 2 bases and the V segment lost 4 bases, leaving 5 bases of the junction unmatched. Looking up the rest from reference TRBV11-2 and TRBJ2-1 gives the full variable domain: EAGVAQSPRYKIIEKRQSVAFWCNPISGHATLYWYQQILGQGPKLLIQFQNNGVVDDSQLPKDRFSAERLKGVDSTLKIQPAKLEDSAVYLCASSSIAGGPYNEQFFGPGTRLTVL.

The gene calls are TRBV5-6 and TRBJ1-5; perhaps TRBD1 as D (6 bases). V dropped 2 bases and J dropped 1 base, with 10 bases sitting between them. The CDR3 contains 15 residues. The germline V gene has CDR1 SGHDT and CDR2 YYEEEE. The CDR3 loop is CASSLQGGSNQPQHF. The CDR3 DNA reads TGTGCCAGCAGCTTACAGGGTGGGAGCAATCAGCCCCAGCATTTT. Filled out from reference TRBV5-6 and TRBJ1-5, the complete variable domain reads DAGVTQSPTHLIKTRGQQVTLRCSPKSGHDTVSWYQQALGQGPQFIFQYYEEEERQRGNFPDRFSGHQFPNYSSELNVNALLLGDSALYLCASSLQGGSNQPQHFGDGTRLSIL.

The CDR3 is CATSERNPLAGGGTDTQYF. The CDR3 DNA follows: TGTGCCACCAGTGAACGGAACCCGCTAGCGGGAGGCGGCACAGATACGCAGTATTTT. V and J are TRBV24-1 and TRBJ2-3, with 11 nucleotides matching TRBD2. Germline loops: CDR1 KGHDR, CDR2 SFDVKD. The CDR3 consists of 19 residues. With 4 bases clipped from V and 1 base from J, the junction kept 12 bases outside the gene matches.

For the CDR3, the DNA is TGTGCCAGTAGTATAGCCAACGCGGGGGGGCAACGAAATGAGCAGTTCTTC. It translates to CASSIANAGGQRNEQFF. The chain couples TRBV19 to TRBJ2-1; 9 bases map to TRBD2. CDR1 is LNHDA and CDR2 is SQIVND in the germline V gene (reference sequence). With 1 base clipped from V and 7 bases from J, the junction kept 11 bases outside the gene matches. The CDR3 runs to 17 residues.